This passage covers 26 T cell receptor beta chains from one sample sequenced in a study of T cells after yellow fever vaccination. Each CDR3 protein gets one entry after TCRdb re-called the 5' RACE reads with MiXCR. The sample records about 260,000 distinct CDR3 sequences, around 4.9% being singletons. The starting material was CD4+ T cells sorted from PBMCs, obtained on the day of the yellow fever booster vaccination. These receptor sequences come from a man aged 18 to 30 who received the YFV17D yellow fever vaccine.

A few counts support this clonotype. This chain links TRBV19 with TRBJ1-3, with a possible D match to TRBD1 (5 bases). The V end was cut by 6 bases, the J end by 0 bases, with 12 bases between. The CDR3 has 15 amino acids. Germline V gene sequence: CDR1 LNHDA, CDR2 SQIVND (reference sequence). The CDR3 reads CASRETDVSGNTIYF. In nucleotides, the CDR3 is TGTGCCAGTAGGGAGACAGACGTCTCTGGAAACACCATATATTTT.

This clonotype has a handful of counts. This chain connects TRBV4-1 to TRBJ2-3, with a possible D match to TRBD2 (6 bases). The CDR3 is made up of 16 amino acids. The ends were cut back, 4 bases at V and 6 bases at J, with 20 bases in the middle. Germline loops: CDR1 MGHRA, CDR2 YSYEKL. CDR3 protein: CASSREQGTRGDTQYF. CDR3 in DNA: TGCGCCAGCAGCCGGGAGCAGGGAACACGGGGGGATACGCAGTATTTT.

This clonotype came up a few times. The chain has TRBV9 and TRBJ2-5; TRBD2 agrees at 11 bases. The germline gives CDR1 SGDLS, CDR2 YYNGEE. Losses at the gene ends were 4 bases for V and 4 bases for J; bases not matched to a gene: 9. This CDR3 region has 16 residues. The CDR3 bases are TGTGCCAGCAGCAGCTCGGCTAGCGGGGGGCGAGAGACCCAGTACTTC. Translated, it gives CASSSSASGGRETQYF.

This clonotype was seen a handful of times. The rearrangement joins TRBV3-1 to TRBJ2-1, with 11 bases lining up with TRBD2. Germline loops: CDR1 LGHDT, CDR2 YNNKEL (reference sequence). The ends lost 1 base at V and 4 bases at J; junction bases unmatched: 9. The CDR3 extends over 18 amino acids. CDR3 nucleotide sequence: TGTGCCAGCAGCCAAGTCCTAGCGGGGGGCGGAAAATACAATGAGCAGTTCTTC. Encoded protein: CASSQVLAGGGKYNEQFF.

J is TRBJ2-2 and V is TRBV13; D is perhaps TRBD1 (6 bases). Germline values: CDR1 PRHDT, CDR2 FYEKMQ (reference sequence). With 5 bases removed from V and 5 bases from J, the gap between germline ends came to 18 bases. CDR3 length: 16 residues. The CDR3 reads CASSRGRGLTTGELFF. In DNA form, the CDR3 reads TGTGCCAGCAGCCGGGGAAGGGGGTTAACAACCGGGGAGCTGTTTTTT.

This CDR3 is CASSPDRVSRNTEAFF. CDR3 nucleotide sequence: TGTGCCAGCAGCCCCGACAGGGTATCCAGGAACACTGAAGCTTTCTTT. The chain is built from TRBV6-5 and TRBJ1-1; the match to TRBD1 covers 7 bases. Germline loops: CDR1 MNHEY, CDR2 SVGAGI. The CDR3 length is 16 residues. After removal of 6 bases from V and 1 base from J, the junction contained 11 bases not matched to a gene.

The genes are TRBV7-2 and TRBJ2-1; 7 bases fit TRBD1. V was pared by 5 bases and J by 3 bases, with 7 bases of the junction left unmatched. The CDR3 covers 15 residues. Germline CDR1 and CDR2: SGHTA and FQGNSA. CDR3 amino acids: CASSGHRGSYNEQFF. The CDR3 DNA is TGTGCCAGCAGCGGCCACAGGGGAAGCTACAATGAGCAGTTCTTC.

This clonotype was seen a few times. The chain carries TRBV6-6 and TRBJ2-5; D is ambiguous. This CDR3 has 17 residues. Germline V gene data show CDR1 as MNHNY and CDR2 as SVGAGI (reference sequence). Trimming pared 2 bases from V and 2 bases from J, leaving 18 bases between. The CDR3 protein is CASSYAGSLFWQETQYF. CDR3 nucleotides: TGTGCCAGCAGTTACGCTGGCAGTCTATTTTGGCAAGAGACCCAGTACTTC.

The chain uses TRBV5-1 and TRBJ2-5, with D possibly called TRBD1 or TRBD2 (6 bases each). The V gene's germline CDR1 is SGHRS and CDR2 YFSETQ. V was clipped by 2 bases and J by 0 bases, with 17 bases between them. The CDR3 consists of 17 residues. CDR3 loop: CASSFLGGPNNQETQYF. The DNA for the CDR3 is TGCGCCAGCAGCTTTTTAGGGGGGCCGAACAACCAAGAGACCCAGTACTTC.

The sample holds a few counts of this clonotype. The chain links TRBV10-1 to TRBJ2-7; 12 nucleotides line up with TRBD1. This CDR3 has 13 amino acids. J lost 5 bases, V lost 11 bases, and 7 bases had no gene match. Germline CDR1 reads WNHNN; CDR2 reads SYGVQD (reference sequence). CDR3 sequence reads: CAGNGTGGDEQYV. The CDR3, as DNA: TGCGCCGGAAACGGGACAGGGGGCGACGAGCAGTACGTC.

Many counts were recorded for this clonotype. The chain couples TRBV15 to TRBJ2-3; D not certain. Trimming removed 5 bases at V and 6 bases at J, with 9 bases between. The CDR3 is 12 amino acids. The germline gives CDR1 LNHNV, CDR2 YYDKDF (reference sequence). The CDR3 loop is CATSPSVDTQYF. As DNA, the CDR3 is TGTGCCACCAGCCCTTCGGTGGATACGCAGTATTTT.

This clonotype was found many times. The chain employs TRBV5-1 and TRBJ2-3; TRBD1 agrees at 8 bases. From germline, CDR1 is SGHRS and CDR2 YFSETQ. The CDR3 has 14 amino acids. Germline trimming cut 5 bases from V and 3 bases from J; bases unmatched to any gene: 5. CDR3 DNA: TGCGCCAGCAGGAGTCAGGGGGCAACAGATACGCAGTATTTT. Translating it yields CASRSQGATDTQYF.

A few counts support this clonotype. This chain connects TRBV20-1 to TRBJ1-1, with TRBD1 as a possible D gene (6 bases). This CDR3 has 14 residues. Trimming shortened V by 0 bases and J by 6 bases, and 14 bases separated the two germline ends. Germline V gene data show CDR1 as DFQATT and CDR2 as SNEGSKA (reference sequence). This CDR3 reads CSARDRRGLPEAFF. CDR3 DNA: TGCAGTGCTAGAGATCGACGGGGGCTCCCTGAAGCTTTCTTT.

This clonotype has more than one count but fewer than ten. The genes are TRBV28 and TRBJ1-2; the D gene is possibly TRBD1 (5 bases). Between the trimmed V and J ends, which lost 2 bases and 4 bases, there was a span of 11 bases. This CDR3 has 14 residues. The germline V gene encodes CDR1 MDHEN and CDR2 SYDVKM. The CDR3 region has the DNA TGTGCCAGCAGTTTAGGTGCAGGGTTCTATGGCTACACCTTC. Its protein is CASSLGAGFYGYTF.

This clonotype appeared many times. The chain employs TRBV20-1 and TRBJ1-1, with D possibly TRBD1 on 6 matching bases. The CDR3 length is 13 residues. With 2 bases removed from V and 1 base from J, the gap between germline ends came to 8 bases. Germline V CDR1 and CDR2: DFQATT, SNEGSKA (reference sequence). The CDR3 bases are TGCAGTGCTAGAAGACAGGCGAACACTGAAGCTTTCTTT. Translated: CSARRQANTEAFF.

This clonotype has more than one count but fewer than ten. This rearrangement joins TRBV6-1 to TRBJ1-5; tentative D call: TRBD1 (6 bases). Germline V gives CDR1 MNHNS, CDR2 SASEGT. V was cut by 10 bases and J by 0 bases, with 19 bases left in between. The CDR3 contains 16 residues. The CDR3 nucleotides are TGTGCCACAATCGCTGGCAGGGGCTTTAGCAATCAGCCCCAGCATTTT. Amino acids: CATIAGRGFSNQPQHF.

This clonotype was seen many times. The chain couples TRBV5-5 to TRBJ2-1; D perhaps matches TRBD2 (5 bases). Trimming removed 3 bases from V and 15 bases from J, with 13 bases in between. Germline-derived CDR1 and CDR2 are SGHKS and YYEKEE (reference sequence). The CDR3 extends over 11 amino acids. CDR3 coding DNA: TGTGCCAGCAGCTCCGACCTAGCTAGGTTCTTC. Protein sequence: CASSSDLARFF.

This clonotype was detected ten times or more. The DNA of the CDR3 is TGTGCCAGCAGCCCCCAGGACTCTGGGGCCAACGTCCTGACTTTC. Protein: CASSPQDSGANVLTF. The chain combines TRBV3-1 with TRBJ2-6; no clear D gene. The CDR3 is 15 amino acids. CDR1 and CDR2 (germline): LGHDT, YNNKEL (reference sequence). Trimming took 4 bases from V and 0 from J, leaving 7 bases between them.

A few counts support this clonotype. The V gene is TRBV20-1, the J gene TRBJ2-5; 9 positions match TRBD2. The germline V gene has CDR1 DFQATT and CDR2 SNEGSKA (reference sequence). With 2 bases clipped from V and 2 bases from J, the junction kept 6 bases outside the gene matches. CDR3 length equals 15 residues. The CDR3: CSARKGLAGQETQYF. CDR3 coding DNA: TGCAGTGCTAGAAAGGGTCTAGCGGGGCAAGAGACCCAGTACTTC.

A few counts support this clonotype. V usage is TRBV28 and J usage is TRBJ2-2; 13 bases are a match to TRBD2. The CDR3 spans 14 residues. Germline V gene sequence: CDR1 MDHEN, CDR2 SYDVKM. V gave up 8 bases and J gave up 5 bases; unmatched junction bases: 2. CDR3 DNA: TGTGCCAGCGGGGGACTAGCGGGAACCGGGGAGCTGTTTTTT. The encoded protein is CASGGLAGTGELFF. The full variable domain, rest sourced from reference TRBV28 and TRBJ2-2, is DVKVTQSSRYLVKRTGEKVFLECVQDMDHENMFWYRQDPGLGLRLIYFSYDVKMKEKGDIPEGYSVSREKKERFSLILESASTNQTSMYLCASGGLAGTGELFFGEGSRLTVL.

This clonotype was seen a few times. The J gene is TRBJ2-7, the V gene TRBV5-1; TRBD1 matches at 11 bases. The CDR3 extends over 18 amino acids. Germline V gives CDR1 SGHRS, CDR2 YFSETQ. With 1 base clipped from V and 5 bases from J, the junction kept 14 bases outside the gene matches. CDR3 loop: CASSLTGTGGGRIHEQYF. Here the CDR3 DNA reads TGCGCCAGCAGCTTGACGGGGACAGGGGGTGGAAGGATCCACGAGCAGTACTTC.

V usage is TRBV20-1 and J usage is TRBJ2-5, with D maybe TRBD1 (8 bases). From germline, CDR1 is DFQATT and CDR2 SNEGSKA (reference sequence). Trimming stripped 6 bases from V and 5 bases from J, with 19 bases between. CDR3 length equals 14 residues. The CDR3 protein is CSAPWSGDRETQYF. The DNA of the CDR3 is TGCAGTGCCCCCTGGAGCGGGGACAGGGAGACCCAGTACTTC.

The CDR3 here is CASRQIRKGAEAFF. CDR3 in DNA: TGTGCCAGCAGACAAATAAGGAAAGGCGCTGAAGCTTTCTTT. This chain uses TRBV11-2 with TRBJ1-1; D is unclear. Trimming cost V 6 bases and J 6 bases, with 17 bases left between them. The germline V gene has CDR1 SGHAT and CDR2 FQNNGV. The CDR3 covers 14 residues.

This clonotype came up a few times. J is TRBJ2-2 and V is TRBV27, with 10 positions matching TRBD1. J was trimmed by 6 bases and V by 3 bases; bases with no gene match: 13. The germline gives CDR1 MNHEY, CDR2 SMNVEV (reference sequence). This CDR3 contains 18 residues. CDR3 sequence: CASSFYPGQGGIAGELFF. For the CDR3, the DNA is TGTGCCAGCAGTTTTTACCCTGGACAGGGGGGAATAGCCGGGGAGCTGTTTTTT.

This clonotype was counted only a few times. The chain links TRBV6-2 or TRBV6-3 to TRBJ1-4; maybe TRBD1 (5 bases). CDR1 MNHEY and CDR2 SVGEGT come from the germline V gene. Between the trimmed V and J ends, which lost 6 bases and 8 bases, there was a span of 16 bases. This CDR3 has 14 amino acids. CDR3 amino acids: CASSPVGAGEKLFF. CDR3 in DNA: TGTGCCAGCAGCCCGGTCGGGGCGGGCGAAAAACTGTTTTTT.

Ten or more counts support this clonotype. This chain connects TRBV7-9 to TRBJ2-7; D is unresolved. Trimming removed 7 bases at V and 0 bases at J, with 13 bases between. CDR1 SEHNR and CDR2 FQNEAQ come from the germline V gene (reference sequence). The CDR3 totals 14 residues. In DNA form, the CDR3 reads TGTGCCAGCACCCCGACATCGAGCTCCTACGAGCAGTACTTC. Translated: CASTPTSSSYEQYF.